This T cell receptor beta chain was sequenced for a study of blood T cell repertoires in COVID-19. Enrolled through a virtual design, the participants were between 18 and 89 years of age and came from around 25 US areas. Two negative PCRs, clearance, or symptom resolution were required of recovered Cohort 3 donors. V shed 0 bases and J 14 bases; nucleotides not matched to a gene: 7. CDR1 LGHDT and CDR2 YNNKEL come from the germline V gene (reference sequence). The CDR3 extends over 14 amino acids. Generated by immunoSEQ multiplex PCR, the TCRdb table keeps only in-frame clones and is missing some. Among approximately 200,000 clones listed, roughly 85% were seen once.

V and J are TRBV3-1 (or the pseudogene TRBV3-2) and TRBJ2-1; 10 bases fit TRBD2. The receptor was isolated from a man between 35 and 55 years old who had recovered from COVID-19. The sequenced material came from PBMCs or T cells enriched from blood (not recorded which). DNA for the CDR3: TGTGCCAGCAGCCAAGATAGCGGGAGGTTGAGGAAGTTCTTC. Protein: CASSQDSGRLRKFF.